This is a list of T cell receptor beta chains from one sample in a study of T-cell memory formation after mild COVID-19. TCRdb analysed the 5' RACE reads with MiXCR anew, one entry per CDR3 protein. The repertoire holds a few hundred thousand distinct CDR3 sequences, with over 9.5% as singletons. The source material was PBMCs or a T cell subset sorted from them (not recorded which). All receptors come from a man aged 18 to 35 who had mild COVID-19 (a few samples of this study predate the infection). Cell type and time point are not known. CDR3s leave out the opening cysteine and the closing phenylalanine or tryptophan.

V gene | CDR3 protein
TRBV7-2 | ASSLIAGGETQY
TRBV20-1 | SATPTGFYGYT
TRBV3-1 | ASSLARELF
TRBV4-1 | ASSQEGGTGVRGVNSPLH
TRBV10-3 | AISSGQAASGYT
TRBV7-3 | ASSSPLGQLF
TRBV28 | ASSLPGAPKETQY
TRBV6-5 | ASGRVGMNTEAF
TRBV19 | ASSGRDKGRTDTQY
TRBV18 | ASSPNSQPLAF
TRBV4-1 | ASSQVWAGEGTNEKLF
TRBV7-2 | ASPAPGMVEQF
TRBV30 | AWSLGGTNTGELF
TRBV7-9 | ASSFGVPGYTDTQY
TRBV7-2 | ASSFHTGANVLT